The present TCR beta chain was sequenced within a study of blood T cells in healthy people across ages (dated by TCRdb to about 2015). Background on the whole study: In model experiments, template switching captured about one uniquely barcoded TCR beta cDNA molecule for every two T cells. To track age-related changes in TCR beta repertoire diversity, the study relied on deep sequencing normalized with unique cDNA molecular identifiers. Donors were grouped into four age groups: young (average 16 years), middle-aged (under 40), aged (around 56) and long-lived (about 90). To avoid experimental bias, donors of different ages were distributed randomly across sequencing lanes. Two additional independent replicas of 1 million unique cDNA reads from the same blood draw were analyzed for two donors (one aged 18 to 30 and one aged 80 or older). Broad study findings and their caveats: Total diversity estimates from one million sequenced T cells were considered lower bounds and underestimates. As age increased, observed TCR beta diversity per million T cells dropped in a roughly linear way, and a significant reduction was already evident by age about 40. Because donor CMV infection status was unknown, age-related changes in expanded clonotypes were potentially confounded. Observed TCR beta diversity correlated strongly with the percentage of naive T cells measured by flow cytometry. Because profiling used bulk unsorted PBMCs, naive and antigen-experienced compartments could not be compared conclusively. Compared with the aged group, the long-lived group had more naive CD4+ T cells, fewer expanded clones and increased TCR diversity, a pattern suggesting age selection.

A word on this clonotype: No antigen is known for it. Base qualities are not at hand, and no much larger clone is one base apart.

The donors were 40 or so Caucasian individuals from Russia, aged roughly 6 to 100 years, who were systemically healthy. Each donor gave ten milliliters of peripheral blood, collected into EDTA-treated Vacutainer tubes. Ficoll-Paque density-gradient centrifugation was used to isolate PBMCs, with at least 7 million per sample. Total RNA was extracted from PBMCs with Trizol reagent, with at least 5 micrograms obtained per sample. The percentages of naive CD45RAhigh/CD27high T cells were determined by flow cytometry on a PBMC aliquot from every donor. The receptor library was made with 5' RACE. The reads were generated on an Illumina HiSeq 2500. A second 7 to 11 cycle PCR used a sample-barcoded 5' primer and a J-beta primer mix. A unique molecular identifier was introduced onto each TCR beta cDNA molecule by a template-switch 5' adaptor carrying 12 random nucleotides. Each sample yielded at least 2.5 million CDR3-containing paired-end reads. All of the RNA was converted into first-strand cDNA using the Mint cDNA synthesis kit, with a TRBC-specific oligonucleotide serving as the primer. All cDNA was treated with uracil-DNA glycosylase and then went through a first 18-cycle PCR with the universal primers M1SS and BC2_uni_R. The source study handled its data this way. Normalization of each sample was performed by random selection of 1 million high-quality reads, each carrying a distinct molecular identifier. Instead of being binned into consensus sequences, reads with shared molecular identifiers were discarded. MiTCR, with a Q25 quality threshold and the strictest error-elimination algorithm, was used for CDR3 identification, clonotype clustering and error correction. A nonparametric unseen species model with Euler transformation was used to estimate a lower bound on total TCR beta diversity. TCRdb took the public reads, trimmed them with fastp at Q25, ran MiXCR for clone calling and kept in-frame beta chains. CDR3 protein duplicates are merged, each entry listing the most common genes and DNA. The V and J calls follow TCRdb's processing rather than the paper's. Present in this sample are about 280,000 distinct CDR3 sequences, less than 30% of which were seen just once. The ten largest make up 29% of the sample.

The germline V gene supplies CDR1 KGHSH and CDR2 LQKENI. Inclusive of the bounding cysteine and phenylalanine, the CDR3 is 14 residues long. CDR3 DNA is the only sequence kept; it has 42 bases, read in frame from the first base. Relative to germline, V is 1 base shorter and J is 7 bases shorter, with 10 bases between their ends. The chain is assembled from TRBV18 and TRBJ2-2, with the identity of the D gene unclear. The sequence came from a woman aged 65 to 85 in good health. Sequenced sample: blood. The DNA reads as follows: TGTGCCAGCTCACCACGTGGGTCAAACGGGGAGCTGTTTTTT. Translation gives CASSPRGSNGELFF.